A selection of T cell receptor beta chains follows, all from one sample in a study of control samples from healthy donors and cancer patients. Only in-frame clones appear in the TCRdb table, and some are missing; sequencing was by immunoSEQ multiplex PCR. The sample carries about 120,000 clones, about 92% recorded once. Source material: blood. These receptors all come from a woman in her forties or fifties in good health. The CDR3 runs from the conserved cysteine through the conserved F or W. Fields, in order: clone size, J gene, D gene, V gene, CDR3 protein, CDR3 DNA. The D gene is left open where the match is weak. A row's size may be missing; if present it is once, few, many or a size class.

>-|TRBJ1-1|-|TRBV30
CAWSFRGRNTEAFF
TGTGCCTGGAGCTTCCGGGGGAGGAACACTGAAGCTTTCTTT
>-|TRBJ1-4|-|TRBV19
CASGGSANEKLFF
TGTGCCAGTGGCGGGTCCGCTAATGAAAAACTGTTTTTT
>-|TRBJ2-1|-|TRBV11-3
CASSSPLGTQFF
TGTGCCAGCAGCTCGCCCCTAGGTACTCAGTTCTTC
>-|TRBJ1-5|TRBD1|TRBV2
CASLPTRAGGNQPQHF
TGTGCCAGCCTTCCGACCAGGGCAGGGGGAAATCAGCCCCAGCATTTT
>few|TRBJ1-5|-|TRBV19
CASCGTPLRGQPQHF
TGTGCCAGTTGCGGGACGCCTCTTCGGGGTCAGCCCCAGCATTTT
>-|TRBJ1-2|TRBD1|TRBV6-1
CASSDQTGIYGYTF
TGTGCCAGCAGTGACCAGACAGGGATCTATGGCTACACCTTC
>-|TRBJ2-1|-|TRBV28
CASSLSWLFVNEQFF
TGTGCCAGCAGTTTAAGTTGGCTTTTTGTCAATGAGCAGTTCTTC
>-|TRBJ2-7|-|TRBV29-1
CSVAGGLSYEQYF
TGCAGCGTTGCAGGGGGACTCTCCTACGAGCAGTACTTC
>-|TRBJ1-3|-|TRBV2
CASSEEGFNTIYF
TGTGCCAGCAGTGAAGAAGGGTTCAACACCATATATTTT
>-|TRBJ2-1|-|TRBV5-4
CASSLGGGLLPYNEQFF
TGTGCCAGCAGCTTGGGGGGCGGACTCCTCCCCTACAATGAGCAGTTCTTC
>-|TRBJ2-3|TRBD2|TRBV4-2
CASSPGPGAGGPPTDTQYF
TGTGCCAGCAGCCCTGGCCCAGGAGCGGGGGGGCCTCCCACAGATACGCAGTATTTT
>once|TRBJ1-3|TRBD1|TRBV19
CASSETGASGNTIYF
TGTGCCAGTAGTGAAACAGGGGCATCTGGAAACACCATATATTTT
>-|TRBJ1-2|-|TRBV28
CASSYPLGGYGYTF
TGTGCCAGCAGCTACCCACTCGGGGGCTATGGCTACACCTTC
>once|TRBJ1-5|-|TRBV28
CASTMRALYQPQHF
TGTGCCAGCACCATGCGGGCCCTTTATCAGCCCCAGCATTTT
>-|TRBJ2-5|-|TRBV11-2
CASSPAGMAQYF
TGTGCCAGCAGCCCGGCAGGGATGGCCCAGTACTTC
>-|TRBJ2-7|TRBD1|TRBV7-9
CASSKGTDTYEQYF
TGTGCCAGCAGCAAAGGGACAGATACCTACGAGCAGTACTTC
>-|TRBJ1-1|-|TRBV13
CASSLATGPVTEAFF
TGTGCCAGCAGCTTGGCTACCGGGCCCGTCACTGAAGCTTTCTTT
>-|TRBJ2-3|TRBD2|TRBV10-3
CAIRLTSGVTDTQYF
TGTGCCATCAGACTTACTAGCGGGGTAACTGATACGCAGTATTTT
>-|TRBJ1-1|-|TRBV19
CASSIGGGNEAFF
TGTGCCAGTAGTATCGGGGGCGGGAATGAAGCTTTCTTT
>-|TRBJ2-1|-|TRBV2
CASPDEGGEQFF
TGTGCCAGCCCTGATGAGGGCGGTGAGCAGTTCTTC
>-|TRBJ1-2|-|TRBV15
CATSRDREGGYTF
TGTGCCACCAGCAGAGATCGCGAAGGGGGCTACACCTTC
>-|TRBJ2-3|-|TRBV6-5
CASRDGDTQYF
TGTGCCAGCAGAGATGGGGATACGCAGTATTTT
>-|TRBJ1-4|-|TRBV5-1
CASSLGQRGEKLFF
TGCGCCAGCAGCTTGGGCCAGAGGGGTGAAAAACTGTTTTTT
>-|TRBJ2-5|-|TRBV2
CASSESQGGYETQYF
TGTGCCAGCAGTGAATCACAGGGGGGGTACGAGACCCAGTACTTC
>-|TRBJ2-3|TRBD2|TRBV18
CASSPREGKDTQYF
TGTGCCAGCTCACCTCGGGAGGGAAAGGATACGCAGTATTTT
>once|TRBJ2-3|-|TRBV19
CASSISGTDTQYF
TGTGCCAGTAGTATAAGTGGCACAGATACGCAGTATTTT
>-|TRBJ2-5|TRBD1|TRBV5-6
CASSLVGQGVETQYF
TGTGCCAGCAGCTTGGTGGGACAGGGGGTGGAGACCCAGTACTTC
>-|TRBJ1-4|-|TRBV30
CAWSALGGRNEKLFF
TGTGCCTGGAGTGCACTAGGGGGGAGGAATGAAAAACTGTTTTTT
>-|TRBJ1-2|-|TRBV7-2
CASSSQATNGYTF
TGTGCCAGCAGCTCACAGGCGACCAACGGCTACACCTTC
>-|TRBJ2-3|-|TRBV6-6
CASSYSLATDTQYF
TGTGCCAGCAGTTACTCTCTGGCAACAGATACGCAGTATTTT
>-|TRBJ1-4|-|TRBV6-7
CATRPRGAKREKLFF
TGTGCCACCCGCCCCCGAGGGGCCAAGCGTGAAAAACTGTTTTTT
>-|TRBJ1-1|TRBD1|TRBV5-1
CASSTDRGKAEAFF
TGCGCCAGCAGCACCGACAGGGGGAAGGCTGAAGCTTTCTTT
>-|TRBJ1-1|TRBD1|TRBV27
CASKTRGTGNTEAFF
TGTGCCAGCAAAACCCGAGGGACAGGCAACACTGAAGCTTTCTTT
>-|TRBJ2-1|TRBD2|TRBV24-1
CATSDRTSGRDEQFF
TGTGCCACCAGTGACCGGACTAGCGGGAGAGACGAGCAGTTCTTC
>-|TRBJ1-4|-|TRBV13
CASSLGLQGPNEKLFF
TGTGCCAGCAGCTTAGGCCTGCAGGGTCCTAATGAAAAACTGTTTTTT